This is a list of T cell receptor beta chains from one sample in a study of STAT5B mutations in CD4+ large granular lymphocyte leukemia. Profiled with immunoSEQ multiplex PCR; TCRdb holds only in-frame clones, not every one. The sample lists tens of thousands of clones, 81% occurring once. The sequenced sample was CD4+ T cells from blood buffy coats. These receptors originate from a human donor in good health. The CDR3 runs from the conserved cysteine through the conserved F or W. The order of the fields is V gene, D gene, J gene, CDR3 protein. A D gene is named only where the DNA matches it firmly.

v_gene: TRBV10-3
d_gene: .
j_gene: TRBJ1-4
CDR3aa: CAISATENEKLFF

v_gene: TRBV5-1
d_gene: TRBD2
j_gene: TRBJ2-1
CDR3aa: CASHTGLAFHEQFF

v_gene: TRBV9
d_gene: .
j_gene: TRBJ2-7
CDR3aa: CASSVGGGLSYEQYF

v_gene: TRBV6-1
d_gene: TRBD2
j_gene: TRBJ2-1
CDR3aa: CASMSSGSWDEQFF

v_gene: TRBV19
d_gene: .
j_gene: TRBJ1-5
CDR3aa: CASSRAVRQPQHF

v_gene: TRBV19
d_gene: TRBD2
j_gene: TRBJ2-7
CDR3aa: CASSTIAGGPGEQYF

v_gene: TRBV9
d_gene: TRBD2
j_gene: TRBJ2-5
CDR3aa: CASSVDPRLAGTQETQYF

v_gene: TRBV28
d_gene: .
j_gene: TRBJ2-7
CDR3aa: CASSFGQPREQYF

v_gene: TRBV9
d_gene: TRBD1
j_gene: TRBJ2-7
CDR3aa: CASSASGQRLHEQYF

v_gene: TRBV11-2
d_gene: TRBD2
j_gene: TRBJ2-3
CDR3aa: CASRVGLAGTDTQYF

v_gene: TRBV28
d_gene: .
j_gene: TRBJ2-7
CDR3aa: CASSRKYGAYEQYF

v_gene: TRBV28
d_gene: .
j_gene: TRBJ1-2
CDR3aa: CASSTGSQVANYGYTF

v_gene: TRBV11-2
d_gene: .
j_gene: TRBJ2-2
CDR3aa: CASSRTAANTGELFF

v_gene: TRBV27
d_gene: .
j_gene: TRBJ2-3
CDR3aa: CASSSNGGSTDTQYF

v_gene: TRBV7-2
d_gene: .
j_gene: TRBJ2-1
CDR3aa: CASSWGGGPYNEQFF

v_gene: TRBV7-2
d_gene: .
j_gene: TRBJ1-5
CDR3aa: CASSLAGGPLEQPQHF

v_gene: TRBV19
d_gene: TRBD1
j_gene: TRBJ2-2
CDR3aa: CASSKPGGTTNTGELFF

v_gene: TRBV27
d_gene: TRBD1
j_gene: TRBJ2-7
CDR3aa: CASRRTAGQGYEQYF

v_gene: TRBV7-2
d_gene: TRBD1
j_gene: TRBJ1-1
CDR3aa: CASRTGAGTEAFF

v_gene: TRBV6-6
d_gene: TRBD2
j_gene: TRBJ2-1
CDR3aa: CASSYAMGLSYNEQFF

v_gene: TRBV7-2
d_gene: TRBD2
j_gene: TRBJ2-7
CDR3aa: CASSLSGSSYEQYF

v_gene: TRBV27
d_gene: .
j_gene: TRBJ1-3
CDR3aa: CASSSILYSGNTIYF

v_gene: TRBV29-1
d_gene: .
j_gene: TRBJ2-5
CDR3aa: CSVSTAGETQYF

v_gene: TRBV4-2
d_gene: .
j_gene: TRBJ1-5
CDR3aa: CASSRGVRGLGQPQHF

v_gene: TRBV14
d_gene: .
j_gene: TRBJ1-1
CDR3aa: CASSQTRLNTEAFF

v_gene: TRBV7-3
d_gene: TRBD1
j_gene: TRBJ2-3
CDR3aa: CASSLRTGGSTDTQYF

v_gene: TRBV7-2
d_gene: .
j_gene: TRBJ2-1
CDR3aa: CASSFVQGNEQFF

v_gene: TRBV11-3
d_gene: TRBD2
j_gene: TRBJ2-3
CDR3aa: CASSLDGLAGATQYF

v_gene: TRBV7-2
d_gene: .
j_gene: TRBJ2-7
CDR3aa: CASSLDTVEQYF

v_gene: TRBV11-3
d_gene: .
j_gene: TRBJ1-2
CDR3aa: CASSAGPGRGYTF

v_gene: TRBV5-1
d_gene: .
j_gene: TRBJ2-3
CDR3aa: CASHLPADYTQYF

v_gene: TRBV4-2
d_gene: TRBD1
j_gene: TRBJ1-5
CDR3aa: CASSLGQGAFQPQHF

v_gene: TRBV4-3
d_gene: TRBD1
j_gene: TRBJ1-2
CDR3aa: CASSQTGNYGYTF

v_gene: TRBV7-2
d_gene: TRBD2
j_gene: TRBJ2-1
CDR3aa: CASSFGTSGTLEQFF

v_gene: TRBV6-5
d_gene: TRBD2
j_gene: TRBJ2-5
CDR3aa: CASSHLGEGRETQYF

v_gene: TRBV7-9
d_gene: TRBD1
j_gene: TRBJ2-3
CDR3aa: CASRYTGTGGDTQYF

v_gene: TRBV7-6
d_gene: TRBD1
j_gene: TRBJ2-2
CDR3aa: CASSLIGYRDRGEGTGELFF

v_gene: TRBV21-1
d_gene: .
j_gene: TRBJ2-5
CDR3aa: CASSYDRQGAKINQETQYF

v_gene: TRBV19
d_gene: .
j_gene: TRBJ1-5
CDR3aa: CASSIGQGRGSNQPQHF

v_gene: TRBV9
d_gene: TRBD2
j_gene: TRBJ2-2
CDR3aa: CASSVALGGDTGELFF

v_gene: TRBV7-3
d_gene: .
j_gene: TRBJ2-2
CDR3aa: CASSMAQGANTGELFF

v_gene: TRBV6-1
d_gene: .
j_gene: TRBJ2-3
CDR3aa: CASTDPGVDTQYF

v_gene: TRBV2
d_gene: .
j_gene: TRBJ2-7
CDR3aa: CASSTKGYEQYF

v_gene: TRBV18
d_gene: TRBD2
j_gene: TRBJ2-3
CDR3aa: CASSPRQGVLAGATQYF

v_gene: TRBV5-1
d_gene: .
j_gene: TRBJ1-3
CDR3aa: CASSSMLSSSGNTIYF

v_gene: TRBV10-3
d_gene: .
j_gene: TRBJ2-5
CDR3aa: CAIKAGQRETQYF

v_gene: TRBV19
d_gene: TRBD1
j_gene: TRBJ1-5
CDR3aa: CASSVGPTGDNQPQHF

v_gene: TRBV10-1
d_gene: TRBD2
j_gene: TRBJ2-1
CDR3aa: CASSTGRPLKFNNEQFF

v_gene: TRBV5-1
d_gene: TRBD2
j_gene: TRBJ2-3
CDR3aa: CASSLALAGGPAGDTQYF

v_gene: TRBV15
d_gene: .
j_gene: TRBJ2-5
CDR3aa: CATSRAVGPRGETQYF

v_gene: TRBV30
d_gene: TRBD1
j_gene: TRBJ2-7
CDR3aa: CAWTRDRPYEQYF

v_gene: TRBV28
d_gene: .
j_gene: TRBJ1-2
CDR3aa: CASSLNRYGYTF

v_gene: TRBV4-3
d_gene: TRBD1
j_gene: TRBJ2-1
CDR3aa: CASSQDVGQGYREQFF